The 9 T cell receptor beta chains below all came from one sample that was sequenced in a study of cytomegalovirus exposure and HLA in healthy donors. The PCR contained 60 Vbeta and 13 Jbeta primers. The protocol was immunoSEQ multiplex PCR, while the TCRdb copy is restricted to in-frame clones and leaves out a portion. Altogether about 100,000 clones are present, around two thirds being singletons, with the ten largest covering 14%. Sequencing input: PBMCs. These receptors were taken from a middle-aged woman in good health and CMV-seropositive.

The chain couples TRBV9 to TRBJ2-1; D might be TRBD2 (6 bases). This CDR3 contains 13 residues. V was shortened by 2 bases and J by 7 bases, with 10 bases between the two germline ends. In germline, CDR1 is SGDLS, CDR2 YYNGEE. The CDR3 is CASSVGGGNEQFF. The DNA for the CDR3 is TGTGCCAGCAGCGTCGGGGGTGGGAATGAGCAGTTCTTC. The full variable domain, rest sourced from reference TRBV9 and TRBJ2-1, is DSGVTQTPKHLITATGQRVTLRCSPRSGDLSVYWYQQSLDQGLQFLIQYYNGEERAKGNILERFSAQQFPDLHSELNLSSLELGDSALYFCASSVGGGNEQFFGPGTRLTVL.

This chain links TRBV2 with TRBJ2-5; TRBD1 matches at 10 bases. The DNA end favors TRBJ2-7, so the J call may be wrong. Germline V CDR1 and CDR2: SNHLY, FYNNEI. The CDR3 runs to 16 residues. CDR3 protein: CASRSHLGQGSYEQYF. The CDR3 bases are TGTGCCAGCAGGTCTCACTTGGGACAGGGGTCCTACGAGCAGTACTTC.

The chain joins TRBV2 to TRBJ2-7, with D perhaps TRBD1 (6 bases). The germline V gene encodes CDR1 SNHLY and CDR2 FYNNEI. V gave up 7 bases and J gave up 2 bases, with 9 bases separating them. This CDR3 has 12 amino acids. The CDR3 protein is CASTDRPYEQYF. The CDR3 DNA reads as TGTGCCAGCACGGACAGACCCTACGAGCAGTACTTC.

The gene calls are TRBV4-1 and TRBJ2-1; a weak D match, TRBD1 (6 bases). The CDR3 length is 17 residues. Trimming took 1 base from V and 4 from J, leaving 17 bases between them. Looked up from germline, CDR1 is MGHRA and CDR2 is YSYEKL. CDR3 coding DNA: TGCGCCAGCAGCCAAGCACCGGGACAAACTATTTACAATGAGCAGTTCTTC. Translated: CASSQAPGQTIYNEQFF.

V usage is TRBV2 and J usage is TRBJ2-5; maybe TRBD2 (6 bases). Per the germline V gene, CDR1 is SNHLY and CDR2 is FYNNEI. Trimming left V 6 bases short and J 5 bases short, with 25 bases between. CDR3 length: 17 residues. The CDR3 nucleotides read TGTGCCAGCAGATCGGGGCAGCAATTTTTGGGACTGGAGACCCAGTACTTC. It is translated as CASRSGQQFLGLETQYF.

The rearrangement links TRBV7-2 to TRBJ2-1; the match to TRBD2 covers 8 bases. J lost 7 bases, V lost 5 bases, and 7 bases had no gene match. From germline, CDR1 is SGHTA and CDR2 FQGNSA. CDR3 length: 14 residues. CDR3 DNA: TGTGCCAGCAGCGGCTGGGAGCGGGGGAATGAGCAGTTCTTC. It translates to CASSGWERGNEQFF.

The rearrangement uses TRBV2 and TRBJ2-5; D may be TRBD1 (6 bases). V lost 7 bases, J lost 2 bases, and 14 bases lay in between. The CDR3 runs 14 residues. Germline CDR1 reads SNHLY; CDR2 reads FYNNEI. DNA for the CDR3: TGTGCCAGCATTCAGGGACAAACTCAAGAGACCCAGTACTTC. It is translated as CASIQGQTQETQYF. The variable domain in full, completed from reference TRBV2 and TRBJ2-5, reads EPEVTQTPSHQVTQMGQEVILRCVPISNHLYFYWYRQILGQKVEFLVSFYNNEISEKSEIFDDQFSVERPDGSNFTLKIRSTKLEDSAMYFCASIQGQTQETQYFGPGTRLLVL.

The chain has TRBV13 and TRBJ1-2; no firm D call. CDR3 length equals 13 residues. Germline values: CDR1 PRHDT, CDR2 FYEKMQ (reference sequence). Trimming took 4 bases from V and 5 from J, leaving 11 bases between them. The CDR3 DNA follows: TGTGCCAGCAGCTCGAGGGCCCTTTATGGCTACACCTTC. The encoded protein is CASSSRALYGYTF.

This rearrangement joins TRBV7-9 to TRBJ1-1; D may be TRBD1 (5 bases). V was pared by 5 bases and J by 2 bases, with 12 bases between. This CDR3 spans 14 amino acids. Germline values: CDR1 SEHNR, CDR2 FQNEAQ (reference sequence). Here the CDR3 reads CASSLTTVNTEAFF. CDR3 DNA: TGTGCCAGCAGCCTAACGACAGTCAACACTGAAGCTTTCTTT. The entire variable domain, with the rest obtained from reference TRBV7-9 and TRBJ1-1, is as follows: DTGVSQNPRHKITKRGQNVTFRCDPISEHNRLYWYRQTLGQGPEFLTYFQNEAQLEKSRLLSDRFSAERPKGSFSTLEIQRTEQGDSAMYLCASSLTTVNTEAFFGQGTRLTVV.